These 5 T cell receptor beta chains came from one sample sequenced in a study of T cells in Graves' hyperthyroidism and ophthalmopathy. Template material for amplifying TCR beta CDR3 regions consisted of RNA transcripts. The HTBI primer set drove a first-round RT-PCR of the TCR CDR3. TCRdb ran MiXCR on the multiplex PCR reads and lists one entry per CDR3 protein. This table holds about 360,000 distinct CDR3 sequences, about 25% found once. Sample: blood. These receptor sequences come from a man aged 50-60 years with Graves' hyperthyroidism.

This clonotype was detected a few times. The V and J genes are TRBV14 and TRBJ2-7; TRBD1 matches at 7 bases. The CDR3 has 13 residues. The ends lost 3 bases at V and 7 bases at J; junction bases unmatched: 6. Germline assignment: CDR1 SGHDN and CDR2 FVKESK. The CDR3 spells CASSQRRGREQYF. DNA for the CDR3: TGTGCCAGCAGCCAGAGAAGGGGGCGGGAGCAGTACTTC.

This clonotype was recorded many times. This chain links TRBV20-1 with TRBJ2-7; D is perhaps TRBD1 (7 bases). This CDR3 has 16 amino acids. Per germline, CDR1 DFQATT and CDR2 SNEGSKA (reference sequence). Trimming took 2 bases from V and 0 from J, leaving 17 bases between them. The CDR3 coding sequence is TGCAGTGCTAGACCCTGGGACAGCGGGTCCTCCTACGAGCAGTACTTC. This sequence encodes CSARPWDSGSSYEQYF.

The rearrangement links TRBV7-9 to TRBJ2-1; 12 bases are shared with TRBD2. The CDR3 contains 15 residues. V shed 5 bases, J shed 6 bases, and the junction held 5 bases outside the gene matches. The germline gives CDR1 SEHNR, CDR2 FQNEAQ (reference sequence). CDR3 nucleotide sequence: TGTGCCAGCAGCGCCGGGACTAGCGGGCCCAATGAGCAGTTCTTC. It yields the protein CASSAGTSGPNEQFF.

The rearrangement uses TRBV5-5 and TRBJ1-1; D ambiguous. Per the germline V gene, CDR1 is SGHKS and CDR2 is YYEKEE (reference sequence). V was pared by 7 bases and J by 3 bases, with 10 bases between. The CDR3 length is 12 residues. The CDR3 bases are TGTGCCAGCTTCAAGGTCGACACTGAAGCTTTCTTT. Translating it yields CASFKVDTEAFF.

The rearrangement joins TRBV27 to TRBJ2-1; either TRBD1 or TRBD2 may fit D (5 bases each). The V gene lost 1 base and the J gene lost 6 bases, with 22 bases spanning the gap. The length of the CDR3 is 18 residues. CDR1 and CDR2 from the germline V gene are MNHEY and SMNVEV (reference sequence). CDR3 DNA: TGTGCCAGCAGTTTATTTGCCTCCCCCGGGGCGCATGGCAATGAGCAGTTCTTC. It is translated as CASSLFASPGAHGNEQFF.